This T cell receptor (beta chain) was profiled in a study of blood T cell repertoires in COVID-19. Within 2 weeks before study entry, exposed participants met a COVID-19 case. The table came from immunoSEQ multiplex PCR; TCRdb's copy has only in-frame clones and leaves some out. The sample holds roughly 430,000 clones; more than 70% are singletons and the top ten take about 1.5%. The CDR3 length is 15 residues. Germline V gene data show CDR1 as SGHVS and CDR2 as FQNEAQ. V lost 3 bases to trimming and J lost 5 bases; unmatched junction nucleotides: 6. This rearrangement joins TRBV7-8 to TRBJ2-1; 8 bases agree with TRBD2. Specimen: PBMCs or T cells enriched from blood (not recorded which). The source of this sequence is a woman under 30 who had been exposed to COVID-19. CDR3 sequence: CASSFPMGLDNEQFF. CDR3 in DNA: TGTGCCAGCAGCTTCCCTATGGGACTAGACAATGAGCAGTTCTTC. Using reference TRBV7-8 and TRBJ2-1 for the parts outside the CDR3, the full variable domain is GAGVSQSPRYKVAKRGQDVALRCDPISGHVSLFWYQQALGQGPEFLTYFQNEAQLDKSGLPSDRFFAERPEGSVSTLKIQRTQQEDSAVYLCASSFPMGLDNEQFFGPGTRLTVL.